This T cell receptor beta chain was found in a study of T cells in localized non-small cell lung cancer. Study-level findings and limits: Blood T cell density predicted longer survival; adjacent-lung clonality, shorter. A single tumor region was sequenced, leaving heterogeneity possible. Exceeding tumor, uninvolved adjacent lung had the highest T cell clonality.

The CDR3 has 15 amino acids. V shed 5 bases, J shed 7 bases, and the junction held 13 bases outside the gene matches. CDR1 SEHNR and CDR2 FQNEAQ come from the germline V gene (reference sequence). Sequencing used immunoSEQ multiplex PCR; TCRdb keeps in-frame clones, though not all of them. This table holds 65,000 to 80,000 clones, around 84% found once. On this clone itself: The antigen remains unidentified.

The source was peripheral blood, collected before any cancer treatment. The rearrangement joins TRBV7-9 to TRBJ1-2, with 7 positions matching TRBD1. The origin of this receptor is a female donor at least 60 years old with stage I lung adenocarcinoma. CDR3 sequence (DNA): TGTGCCAGCAGCCCCCAGGGGGGGCCTGAGGTTGGCTACACCTTC. It codes for CASSPQGGPEVGYTF.